This T cell receptor (beta chain) was obtained from a study of shared clonotypes between healthy human individuals. Study-wide results and limits: When compared with the clonotypes that were shared by all four sorted-subset donors, the non-shared clonotypes turned out to have lower generation probabilities.

A few counts support this clone. The target antigen is unknown. CDR3 length: 15 amino acids. Looked up from germline, CDR1 is MNHEY and CDR2 is SMNVEV (reference sequence). V lost 5 bases and J lost 7; bases outside the gene matches: 9. Repertoires were generated with immunoSEQ multiplex PCR, while TCRdb's copy carries only in-frame clones and drops some. The table lists some 1.4 million clones, roughly 96% of them singletons. This clonotype originated in a man aged 25-45 years in good health. Material for sequencing was naive CD4+ T cells sorted from blood. Subset: CD45RA+ positively selected. The chain uses TRBV27 and TRBJ2-1, with TRBD1 identical over 9 bases. CDR3 sequence (DNA): TGTGCCAGCAGTCAGCCGGGACAGGGTGGTAATGAGCAGTTCTTC. Amino acids: CASSQPGQGGNEQFF.